The sequence of this TCR beta chain was determined in a study of blood T cell repertoires in COVID-19. In the original processing: Amplified reference gene primers provided the basis for estimating nucleated cell counts. Assay used: immunoSEQ multiplex PCR; TCRdb lists only in-frame clones, some missing. V, J and clone size were drawn from that table, and D and trimming were deduced from the DNA. The repertoire includes about 29,000 clones, 80% to 85% of them detected once, and roughly 10% sits in the top ten. This CDR3 contains 13 residues. Germline CDR1 reads MDHEN; CDR2 reads SYDVKM. V lost 8 bases, J lost 2 bases, and 9 bases lay in between.

Sequenced material: peripheral blood. This sequence was found in a man aged 80 or over with active COVID-19. The V and J genes are TRBV28 and TRBJ1-4; tentatively, D is TRBD1 (5 bases). The CDR3 here is CASGATTNEKLFF. CDR3 in DNA: TGTGCCAGCGGGGCAACTACTAATGAAAAACTGTTTTTT.